This T cell receptor (beta chain) was found in a study of tumor-infiltrating lymphocytes in primary liver carcinoma. Broader study findings: Overlap between tumor regions exceeded overlap of tumor with adjacent tissue or blood.

With regard to this clonotype: Its antigen is as yet unknown. This may be a read error, as it is one base from a much larger clone.

A primer in the constant region served to generate TCR beta cDNA from about 470 ng of total RNA. Each TCR beta library was derived from three nested multiplex PCR rounds that employed slightly modified ARM-PCR. For roughly 11 cycles apiece, the opening two PCR rounds ran with TRBV1-TRBV30 forward primers and a C-beta reverse primer. MiXCR, run by TCRdb on the multiplex PCR reads, gives a single entry per CDR3 protein. This repertoire shows about 330,000 distinct CDR3 sequences, approximately 64% found once; its top ten account for 5.5% to 8%. This CDR3 has 16 amino acids. V was clipped by 10 bases and J by 6 bases, with 25 bases between them. Unsorted whole blood yielded blood RNA, and germline DNA was extracted as well. Patients were chronically HBV-infected and treatment-naive.

This TCR derives from a man aged 40-55 years with primary liver carcinoma and hepatitis B virus infection. What was sequenced was peripheral blood. V gene TRBV12-3 or TRBV12-4 combines with J gene TRBJ2-1; D perhaps matches TRBD1 (5 bases). CDR3 amino acids: CANRPHVGPNGNEQFF. For the CDR3, the DNA is TGTGCCAACAGACCCCACGTGGGGCCTAATGGCAATGAGCAGTTCTTC.